These 25 T cell receptor beta chains were sequenced from one sample in a study of control samples from healthy donors and cancer patients (dated by TCRdb to 2020 to 2022). Libraries came from the immunoSEQ multiplex PCR assay. TCRdb took over this immuneACCESS table, retaining in-frame rearrangements with V and J assigned. Such tables are incomplete; in checked studies, under half of the missing clones stem from an unresolved V gene, and the remainder is unexplained. The sample includes approximately 150,000 clones, with about 89% observed a single time. 4.9% of the sample is held by the ten biggest clonotypes. The specimen sequenced was blood. These receptors all stem from a man younger than 40 in good health.

This chain links TRBV7-2 with TRBJ2-2; TRBD2 aligns across 9 bases. Germline values: CDR1 SGHTA, CDR2 FQGNSA. J gave up 1 base and V 6 bases, and 6 bases lay outside the gene matches. The length of the CDR3 is 16 residues. The CDR3 DNA reads as TGTGCCAGCAGACAGACTAGCGGAGGGAACACCGGGGAGCTGTTTTTT. Translated, it gives CASRQTSGGNTGELFF.

The chain links TRBV5-8 to TRBJ2-2; unclear D gene. CDR3 length equals 14 residues. Germline-derived CDR1 and CDR2 are SGHTS and YDEGEE. V lost 6 bases, J lost 3 bases, and 12 bases lay in between. CDR3 protein: CASTLGYYTGELFF. The CDR3 nucleotides read TGTGCCAGCACCCTTGGTTATTACACCGGGGAGCTGTTTTTT. Full variable domain (missing parts from reference TRBV5-8 and TRBJ2-2): EAGVTQSPTHLIKTRGQQATLRCSPISGHTSVYWYQQALGLGLQFLLWYDEGEERNRGNFPPRFSGRQFPNYSSELNVNALELEDSALYLCASTLGYYTGELFFGEGSRLTVL.

The chain couples TRBV4-3 to TRBJ2-1; a weak D match, TRBD1 (5 bases). Per the germline V gene, CDR1 is LGHNA and CDR2 is YSLEER. Trimming took 3 bases from V and 6 from J, leaving 12 bases between them. The CDR3 is made up of 14 amino acids. This CDR3 reads CASSQGLVGNEQFF. The DNA of the CDR3 is TGCGCCAGCAGCCAGGGGCTGGTGGGCAATGAGCAGTTCTTC.

This chain joins TRBV7-2 and TRBJ2-7, with TRBD2 as a possible D gene (7 bases). V lost 3 bases and J lost 4, with 13 bases in between. This CDR3 spans 14 amino acids. CDR1 and CDR2 (germline): SGHTA, FQGNSA. The CDR3 DNA is TGTGCCAGCAGCTTGGGGGGGGCTCGGTACGAGCAGTACTTC. This encodes CASSLGGARYEQYF.

V usage is TRBV13 and J usage is TRBJ1-2, with D possibly TRBD1 on 5 matching bases. The germline CDR1 and CDR2 sequences are PRHDT and FYEKMQ (reference sequence). Between the trimmed V and J ends, which lost 5 bases and 4 bases, there was a span of 8 bases. The CDR3 spans 12 residues. CDR3 in DNA: TGTGCCAGCAGCCGACAGAGCTATGGCTACACCTTC. Protein: CASSRQSYGYTF.

The V call is TRBV5-6, the J call TRBJ2-7; D may match TRBD1 or TRBD2 (5 bases each). Trimming shortened V by 0 bases and J by 10 bases, and 11 bases separated the two germline ends. This CDR3 contains 12 residues. Germline CDR1 and CDR2: SGHDT and YYEEEE. Here the CDR3 DNA reads TGTGCCAGCAGCTTGGTATTGGGGGAACAGTACTTC. Amino acids: CASSLVLGEQYF.

The CDR3 sequence is CASSQGQRGWETQYF. The CDR3 DNA sequence: TGTGCCAGCAGCCAAGGCCAGCGGGGGTGGGAGACCCAGTACTTC. This rearrangement joins TRBV3-1 (or the pseudogene TRBV3-2) to TRBJ2-5, with 8 bases aligning to TRBD2. The ends lost 1 base at V and 5 bases at J; junction bases unmatched: 6. CDR3 length: 15 amino acids. Germline CDR1 and CDR2: LGHDT and YNNKEL (reference sequence).

V is TRBV6-2 or TRBV6-3 and J is TRBJ2-2; D not resolved. This CDR3 contains 15 residues. Deletions cut 4 bases from V and 4 bases from J, with 13 bases between. From germline, CDR1 is MNHEY and CDR2 SVGEGT. Written as DNA, the CDR3 is TGTGCCAGCAGTTCCCTTCGGACGTCCACCGGGGAGCTGTTTTTT. Translated, it gives CASSSLRTSTGELFF.

This chain connects TRBV9 to TRBJ1-4, with a tentative D call TRBD1 (5 bases). V lost 6 bases and J lost 4, with 10 bases in between. The CDR3 runs 13 residues. The V gene's germline CDR1 is SGDLS and CDR2 YYNGEE. The chain's CDR3 is CASNQQDNEKLFF. The CDR3 DNA follows: TGTGCCAGCAATCAACAGGATAATGAAAAACTGTTTTTT.

J is TRBJ2-7 and V is TRBV27; D is perhaps TRBD1 or TRBD2 (6 bases each). Germline V lookup: CDR1 MNHEY, CDR2 SMNVEV (reference sequence). The CDR3 sequence is 14 residues long. Between the trimmed V and J ends, which lost 2 bases and 3 bases, there was a span of 11 bases. CDR3 protein: CASSLRGERYEQYF. CDR3 DNA: TGTGCCAGCAGTTTAAGGGGGGAACGCTACGAGCAGTACTTC.

This clone appeared a single time. The chain has TRBV20-1 and TRBJ2-7; D remains unclear. The germline V gene has CDR1 DFQATT and CDR2 SNEGSKA (reference sequence). This CDR3 spans 11 amino acids. V dropped 5 bases and J dropped 5 bases, with 10 bases sitting between them. The CDR3 sequence: CSARVINEQYF. The CDR3 region has the DNA TGCAGTGCTCGGGTGATTAACGAGCAGTACTTC.

V usage is TRBV7-9 and J usage is TRBJ1-2, with D possibly being TRBD1 (5 bases). Trimming took off 5 bases at V and 1 base at J, with 14 bases between the two ends. Germline V gene lookup returns CDR1 SEHNR and CDR2 FQNEAQ (reference sequence). This CDR3 has 15 amino acids. Written as DNA, the CDR3 is TGTGCCAGCAGCCTAATCGCGGGGGTTAACTATGGCTACACCTTC. It is translated as CASSLIAGVNYGYTF.

The rearrangement uses TRBV7-2 and TRBJ2-5; 7 bases are shared with TRBD1. This CDR3 spans 16 amino acids. The V gene's germline CDR1 is SGHTA and CDR2 FQGNSA. V dropped 4 bases and J dropped 4; count of bases not matched to a gene: 12. The CDR3 DNA reads TGTGCCAGCAGCTCCCGAACGGGCAGGGGGAGAGAGACCCAGTACTTC. Its translation: CASSSRTGRGRETQYF. The variable domain in full, with the rest retrieved from reference TRBV7-2 and TRBJ2-5, is GAGVSQSPSNKVTEKGKDVELRCDPISGHTALYWYRQSLGQGLEFLIYFQGNSAPDKSGLPSDRFSAERTGGSVSTLTIQRTQQEDSAVYLCASSSRTGRGRETQYFGPGTRLLVL.

The rearrangement links TRBV4-3 to TRBJ1-2; no reliable D call. Germline CDR1 is LGHNA and CDR2 is YSLEER. The CDR3 extends over 15 amino acids. Trimming cost V 1 base and J 1 base, with 10 bases left between them. In DNA, the CDR3 is TGCGCCAGCAGCCAAGCAGTCGGGGATAACTATGGCTACACCTTC. Translated: CASSQAVGDNYGYTF.

The chain couples TRBV3-1 (or the pseudogene TRBV3-2) to TRBJ2-7, with unresolved D. Germline V lookup: CDR1 LGHDT, CDR2 YNNKEL (reference sequence). V lost 1 base, J lost 5 bases, and 6 bases lay in between. The CDR3 has 12 amino acids. CDR3 protein: CASSQGGHEQYF. The CDR3 coding sequence is TGTGCCAGCAGCCAAGGAGGTCACGAGCAGTACTTC.

This rearrangement joins TRBV13 to TRBJ2-7, with unresolved D. The V end lost 5 bases, the J end lost 5 bases, and 16 bases lay between the germline ends. Germline V gene data show CDR1 as PRHDT and CDR2 as FYEKMQ (reference sequence). CDR3 size: 14 residues. The CDR3: CASSPTTSANEQYF. DNA for the CDR3: TGTGCCAGCAGCCCTACGACCAGCGCCAACGAGCAGTACTTC.

The chain employs TRBV7-9 and TRBJ1-1; 7 nucleotides agree with TRBD1. V trimming: 0 bases; J trimming: 5 bases; junction bases outside the gene matches: 9. The germline CDR1 and CDR2 sequences are SEHNR and FQNEAQ (reference sequence). The CDR3 loop spans 16 amino acids. The CDR3 here is CASSLALGAGGTEAFF. CDR3 nucleotides: TGTGCCAGCAGCTTAGCGCTAGGGGCAGGGGGGACTGAAGCTTTCTTT.

Turning to this clone: The same CDR3 also results from other DNA sequences found in this sample. The chain uses TRBV9 and TRBJ2-7, with D maybe TRBD2 (5 bases). The CDR3 extends over 16 amino acids. CDR1 is SGDLS, CDR2 YYNGEE, per germline. V was cut by 4 bases and J by 6 bases, with 23 bases left in between. The CDR3 region is CASSKAPTQAAVEQYF. The CDR3 DNA reads as TGTGCCAGCAGCAAAGCTCCCACGCAAGCGGCCGTCGAGCAGTACTTC.

The chain employs TRBV11-2 and TRBJ1-4; D is unresolved. Germline CDR1 reads SGHAT; CDR2 reads FQNNGV. The CDR3 contains 15 residues. Trimming shortened V by 2 bases and J by 0 bases, and 7 bases separated the two germline ends. The CDR3 loop reads CASSLRPATNEKLFF. The CDR3 bases are TGTGCCAGCAGCTTAAGGCCGGCAACTAATGAAAAACTGTTTTTT. Based on the CDR3 plus reference TRBV11-2 and TRBJ1-4, the full variable domain is EAGVAQSPRYKIIEKRQSVAFWCNPISGHATLYWYQQILGQGPKLLIQFQNNGVVDDSQLPKDRFSAERLKGVDSTLKIQPAKLEDSAVYLCASSLRPATNEKLFFGSGTQLSVL.

In this sample, this clone turned up once. The chain combines TRBV19 with TRBJ2-4; 10 bases are shared with TRBD1. This CDR3 spans 19 amino acids. The V gene's germline CDR1 is LNHDA and CDR2 SQIVND (reference sequence). J lost 1 base, V lost 8 bases, and 17 bases had no gene match. The CDR3 DNA reads TGTGCCAGTGACCCGGGTTCCGGGACAGGGGATAGGGCCAAAAACATTCAGTACTTC. It codes for CASDPGSGTGDRAKNIQYF. Variable domain in full (rest from reference TRBV19 and TRBJ2-4): DGGITQSPKYLFRKEGQNVTLSCEQNLNHDAMYWYRQDPGQGLRLIYYSQIVNDFQKGDIAEGYSVSREKKESFPLTVTSAQKNPTAFYLCASDPGSGTGDRAKNIQYFGAGTRLSVL.

CDR3 amino acids: CASSAYAGASYNEQFF. The CDR3 DNA follows: TGTGCCAGCAGTGCCTACGCTGGGGCCTCCTACAATGAGCAGTTCTTC. This chain connects TRBV25-1 to TRBJ2-1; weak D call: TRBD1 (5 bases). This CDR3 has 16 amino acids. Trimming pared 4 bases from V and 0 bases from J, leaving 13 bases between. Germline V CDR1 and CDR2: MGHDK, SYGVNS.

The gene calls are TRBV7-2 and TRBJ2-5; 7 bases are a match to TRBD2. V shed 5 bases and J 4 bases; nucleotides not matched to a gene: 7. Germline V gene sequence: CDR1 SGHTA, CDR2 FQGNSA. The CDR3 consists of 14 residues. The CDR3 region is CASSRRRGRETQYF. DNA for the CDR3: TGTGCCAGCAGCCGGAGGCGGGGGAGAGAGACCCAGTACTTC.

The V gene is TRBV2, the J gene TRBJ1-6; D is perhaps TRBD1 (5 bases). CDR1 and CDR2 (germline): SNHLY, FYNNEI. The length of the CDR3 is 15 residues. Trimming took 4 bases from V and 5 from J, leaving 12 bases between them. Here the CDR3 DNA reads TGTGCCAGCAGTGCGGGGGGAGTTCATAATTCACCCCTCCACTTT. Its protein product is CASSAGGVHNSPLHF.

The chain is built from TRBV11-2 and TRBJ1-4; no clear D gene. V was trimmed by 3 bases and J by 1 base, leaving 9 bases between them. Germline-derived CDR1 and CDR2 are SGHAT and FQNNGV. The CDR3 contains 15 residues. The CDR3 loop is CASSFGRVTNEKLFF. CDR3 in DNA: TGTGCCAGCAGCTTCGGGAGGGTAACTAATGAAAAACTGTTTTTT.

The rearrangement joins TRBV21-1 to TRBJ2-2; the D call of TRBD1 is as the table states it, not checked on the DNA. TRBV21-1 is tagged as a pseudogene. The CDR3 runs 17 residues. The CDR3 sequence is CASLPRYRGSNTGELFF. CDR3 DNA: TGTGCCAGCTTGCCGCGCTACAGGGGCTCGAACACCGGGGAGCTGTTTTTT.